The clone carrying this T cell receptor (beta chain) occurred once. Here immunoSEQ multiplex PCR was the method, and the copy in TCRdb shows in-frame clones only, minus some. The table has around 160,000 clones, roughly 79% seen once. This entry belongs to a study of blood T cell repertoires in COVID-19. The sequence was obtained from a human donor with acute or convalescent COVID-19. The donor label of this sample is uncertain. The sample comprised peripheral blood.

The CDR3 nucleotides read TGTGCCAGCATGGGCCGCTCCTACAATGAGCAGTTCTTC. Its protein is CASMGRSYNEQFF. The genes are TRBV28 and TRBJ2-1, with D unresolved. The CDR3 is made up of 13 amino acids. With 7 bases removed from V and 0 bases from J, the gap between germline ends came to 7 bases. Germline CDR1 and CDR2: MDHEN and SYDVKM.